The 8 T cell receptor beta chains given below trace back to one sample, sequenced in a study of beta chain features in type 1 diabetes. Study-wide results and limits: TCRB CDR3 length was moderately but significantly reduced in all four CD4+ subsets of Type 1 diabetes patients.

Antigen specificity for these receptors is unknown. The study reverse transcribed the entire isolated RNA, so it sequenced expressed TCRB transcripts. Profiling relied on immunoSEQ multiplex PCR, and the TCRdb table lists in-frame clones only, not all of them. The sample comprises more than 100,000 clones, under 30% of which are singletons, and about 0.57% rests with the top ten. Sequencing used central memory CD4+ T cells from blood. The receptors were sampled from a woman aged 18-29 years with type 1 diabetes.

A few counts support this clone. This chain joins TRBV2 and TRBJ1-1, with D hard to call. Germline CDR1 and CDR2: SNHLY and FYNNEI. The CDR3 covers 11 residues. V lost 7 bases and J 3 bases, leaving 6 bases between the germline ends. CDR3 amino acids: CASTGYTEAFF. The CDR3 DNA is TGTGCCAGCACGGGGTACACTGAAGCTTTCTTT.

The chain uses TRBV5-6 and TRBJ2-3, with D perhaps matching TRBD2 (6 bases). Germline-derived CDR1 and CDR2 are SGHDT and YYEEEE. The ends were cut back, 1 base at V and 3 bases at J, with 15 bases in the middle. This CDR3 contains 16 residues. The CDR3 DNA reads as TGTGCCAGCAGCTTGAGATCGGGACTGACTACAGATACGCAGTATTTT. It is translated as CASSLRSGLTTDTQYF.

This clone was counted between two and nine times. This rearrangement joins TRBV30 to TRBJ1-2; 9 bases align to TRBD1. V lost 0 bases, J lost 0 bases, and 5 bases stayed unmatched. Germline CDR1 reads GTSNPN; CDR2 reads SVGIG (reference sequence). There are 16 residues in the CDR3. CDR3: CAWSVQGTGTNYGYTF. In DNA form, the CDR3 reads TGTGCCTGGAGTGTACAGGGGACAGGGACTAACTATGGCTACACCTTC.

A remark on this clone: One end of the junction fails to match germline, which may point to a read error. This rearrangement joins TRBV5-1 to TRBJ1-1, with TRBD1 matching 7 bases. Germline loops: CDR1 SGHRS, CDR2 YFSETQ. This CDR3 spans 17 amino acids. The CDR3 nucleotides read TGCGCCAGCAGCTTGGTGGTGACAGGGTACGGGAACAGTGAAGCTTTCTTT. Residues: CASSLVVTGYGNSEAFF.

V and J are TRBV18 and TRBJ2-3; maybe TRBD2 (6 bases). The CDR3 runs to 13 residues. V was shortened by 3 bases and J by 4 bases, with 8 bases between the two germline ends. Germline V gives CDR1 KGHSH, CDR2 LQKENI. The CDR3 region has the DNA TGTGCCAGCTCACCCGGGGAGGCAGATACGCAGTATTTT. Translation: CASSPGEADTQYF. The full variable domain, completed using reference TRBV18 and TRBJ2-3, is NAGVMQNPRHLVRRRGQEARLRCSPMKGHSHVYWYRQLPEEGLKFMVYLQKENIIDESGMPKERFSAEFPKEGPSILRIQQVVRGDSAAYFCASSPGEADTQYFGPGTRLTVL.

This chain connects TRBV19 to TRBJ1-1, with a possible D match to TRBD1 (6 bases). With 1 base removed from V and 2 bases from J, the gap between germline ends came to 11 bases. The CDR3 loop spans 15 amino acids. Germline CDR1 and CDR2: LNHDA and SQIVND (reference sequence). This chain's CDR3 is CASSIAVGTNTEAFF. In DNA, the CDR3 is TGTGCCAGTAGTATAGCTGTCGGGACAAACACTGAAGCTTTCTTT.

The chain uses TRBV28 and TRBJ2-1, with TRBD2 matching 8 bases. CDR1 and CDR2 from the germline V gene are MDHEN and SYDVKM. This CDR3 is built from 16 residues. V dropped 3 bases and J dropped 12; count of bases not matched to a gene: 16. The CDR3 DNA sequence: TGTGCCAGCAGTTTTGGCAGCCGGGGGGGGGCTCCACCGCAGTTCTTC. Encoded protein: CASSFGSRGGAPPQFF.

The J gene is TRBJ2-1, the V gene TRBV5-1, with D uncertain. The CDR3 is made up of 12 amino acids. Germline CDR1 reads SGHRS; CDR2 reads YFSETQ. Between the trimmed V and J ends, which lost 4 bases and 9 bases, there was a span of 11 bases. CDR3 in amino acids: CASSLTGPEQFF. Here the CDR3 DNA reads TGCGCCAGCAGCCTAACGGGTCCTGAGCAGTTCTTC.